The 9 T cell receptor beta chains reported below all come from one sample, sequenced in a study of blood T cell repertoires in COVID-19. Some clones are missing from TCRdb's copy, which holds only in-frame ones; the method was immunoSEQ multiplex PCR. The data hold about 180,000 clones, with 70% to 90% observed a single time. The sequenced sample was peripheral blood. The receptors shown here come from a person between 65 and 79 years old with COVID-19, enrolled during active disease.

V is TRBV21-1 and J is TRBJ1-2. TRBV21-1 is tagged as a pseudogene. The CDR3 covers 12 residues. CDR3 amino acids: CASSAGLYGYTF. The CDR3 coding sequence is TGTGCCAGCAGCGCAGGACTCTATGGCTACACCTTC.

This chain joins TRBV25-1 and TRBJ1-2; D is perhaps TRBD1 (5 bases). Germline loops: CDR1 MGHDK, CDR2 SYGVNS. The CDR3 sequence is 14 residues long. The ends were cut back, 2 bases at V and 5 bases at J, with 12 bases in the middle. The CDR3, as DNA: TGTGCCAGCAGTGAAGGTTTCGGGGGGTATGGCTACACCTTC. Amino acids: CASSEGFGGYGYTF.

The V and J genes are TRBV4-3 and TRBJ1-2; TRBD1 matches 8 bases. The CDR3 is 15 residues long. Trimming at V came to 3 bases and at J to 4 bases, leaving 7 bases not matched to a gene. Germline CDR1 and CDR2: LGHNA and YSLEER. For the CDR3, the DNA is TGCGCCAGCAGCCACCGCCATGGACAGGGCTATGGCTACACCTTC. Translating gives CASSHRHGQGYGYTF.

This clone was counted once. J is TRBJ2-7 and V is TRBV21-1; the DNA was not used to check the table's D call, TRBD2. TRBV21-1 is assigned pseudogene status. CDR3 length equals 16 residues. This CDR3 is CASSTILAGPGYEQYF. The CDR3 region has the DNA TGTGCCAGCAGCACGATACTAGCGGGTCCTGGTTACGAGCAGTACTTC.

The rearrangement joins TRBV12-3 or TRBV12-4 to TRBJ2-7; a weak D match, TRBD1 (6 bases). The CDR3 has 11 amino acids. Trimming stripped 7 bases from V and 3 bases from J, with 7 bases between. DNA for the CDR3: TGTGCCAGCACAGGGGACTACGAGCAGTACTTC. It yields the protein CASTGDYEQYF.

This clone was picked up a small number of times. The V call is TRBV2, the J call TRBJ2-3, with TRBD2 matching over 11 bases. V was pared by 4 bases and J by 3 bases, with 9 bases of the junction left unmatched. The CDR3 consists of 17 residues. Germline V lookup: CDR1 SNHLY, CDR2 FYNNEI. CDR3 protein: CASSGKFTSGGTDTQYF. CDR3 nucleotide sequence: TGTGCCAGCAGTGGTAAATTTACTAGCGGGGGTACAGATACGCAGTATTTT. Supplemented by reference TRBV2 and TRBJ2-3, the full variable domain reads EPEVTQTPSHQVTQMGQEVILRCVPISNHLYFYWYRQILGQKVEFLVSFYNNEISEKSEIFDDQFSVERPDGSNFTLKIRSTKLEDSAMYFCASSGKFTSGGTDTQYFGPGTRLTVL.

This clone was observed many times. This chain connects TRBV19 to TRBJ1-1; D is undetermined. V lost 6 bases, J lost 1 base, and 15 bases lay in between. Per germline, CDR1 LNHDA and CDR2 SQIVND (reference sequence). This CDR3 comprises 15 residues. As DNA, the CDR3 is TGTGCCAGTAGCCCCTTCTTTCACGGGAACACTGAAGCTTTCTTT. Its translation: CASSPFFHGNTEAFF.

The chain carries TRBV7-9 and TRBJ2-1, with D maybe TRBD2 (6 bases). Trimming pared 0 bases from V and 5 bases from J, leaving 14 bases between. The V gene's germline CDR1 is SEHNR and CDR2 FQNEAQ (reference sequence). The CDR3 length is 16 residues. The DNA of the CDR3 is TGTGCCAGCAGCTTAGCGCTAGCTAGCGCCAACAATGAGCAGTTCTTC. Protein sequence: CASSLALASANNEQFF.

CDR3 protein: CASSPGVPGETQYF. CDR3 nucleotide sequence: TGCGCCAGCAGCCCGGGAGTTCCGGGGGAGACCCAGTACTTC. V gene TRBV5-1 combines with J gene TRBJ2-5; TRBD2 might be the D (6 bases). The CDR3 has 14 residues. V shed 4 bases and J shed 5 bases, with 15 bases lying between them. Germline values: CDR1 SGHRS, CDR2 YFSETQ.